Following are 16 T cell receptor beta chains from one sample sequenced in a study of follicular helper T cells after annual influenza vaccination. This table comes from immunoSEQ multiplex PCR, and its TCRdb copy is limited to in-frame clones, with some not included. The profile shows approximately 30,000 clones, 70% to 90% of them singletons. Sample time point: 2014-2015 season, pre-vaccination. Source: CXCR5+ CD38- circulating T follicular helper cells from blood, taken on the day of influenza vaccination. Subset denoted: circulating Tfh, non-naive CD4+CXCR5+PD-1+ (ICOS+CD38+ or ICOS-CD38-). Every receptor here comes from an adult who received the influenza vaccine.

In DNA, the CDR3 is TGTGCCAGTAGTATCGCTCAACAGGGGTGGGAGCAGTACTTC. Protein product: CASSIAQQGWEQYF. The chain employs TRBV19 and TRBJ2-7; 7 bases fit TRBD1. Germline lookup yields CDR1 LNHDA and CDR2 SQIVND (reference sequence). Trimming removed 3 bases from V and 7 bases from J; junction bases left unmatched: 9. The CDR3 covers 14 residues.

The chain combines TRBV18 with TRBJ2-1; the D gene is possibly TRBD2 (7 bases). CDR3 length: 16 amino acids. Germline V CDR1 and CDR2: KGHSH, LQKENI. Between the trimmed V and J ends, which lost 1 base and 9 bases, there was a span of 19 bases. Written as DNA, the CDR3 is TGTGCCAGCTCACCACGCATAAGAGGGGGGGCCGCTGAGCAGTTCTTC. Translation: CASSPRIRGGAAEQFF.

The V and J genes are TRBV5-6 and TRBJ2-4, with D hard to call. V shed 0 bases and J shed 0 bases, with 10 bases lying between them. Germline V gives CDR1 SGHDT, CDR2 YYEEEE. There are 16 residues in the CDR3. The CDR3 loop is CASSLDGEAAKNIQYF. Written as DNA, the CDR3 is TGTGCCAGCAGCTTGGATGGAGAGGCAGCCAAAAACATTCAGTACTTC.

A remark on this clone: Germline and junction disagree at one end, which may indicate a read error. CDR3 bases: TGTGCCACCAGCGGAGACAGGGGATATGGCTACACCTTC. Its protein is CATSGDRGYGYTF. The chain combines TRBV15 with TRBJ1-2; 8 positions match TRBD1. Germline V lookup: CDR1 LNHNV, CDR2 YYDKDF (reference sequence). This CDR3 comprises 13 residues.

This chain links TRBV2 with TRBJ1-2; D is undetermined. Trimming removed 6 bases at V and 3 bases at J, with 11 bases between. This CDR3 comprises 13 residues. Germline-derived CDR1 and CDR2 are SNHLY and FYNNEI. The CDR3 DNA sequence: TGTGCCAGCAGGGGCCAGGTCTACTATGGCTACACCTTC. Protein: CASRGQVYYGYTF.

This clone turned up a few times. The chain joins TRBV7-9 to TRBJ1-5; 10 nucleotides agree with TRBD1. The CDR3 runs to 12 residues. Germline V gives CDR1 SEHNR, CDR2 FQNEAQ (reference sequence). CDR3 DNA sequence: TGTGCTTCCGGACAGGGGGAACAGCCCCAGCATTTT. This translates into CASGQGEQPQHF.

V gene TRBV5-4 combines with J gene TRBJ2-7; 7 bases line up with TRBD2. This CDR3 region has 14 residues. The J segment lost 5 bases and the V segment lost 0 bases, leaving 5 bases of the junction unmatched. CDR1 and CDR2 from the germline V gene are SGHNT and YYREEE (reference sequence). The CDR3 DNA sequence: TGTGCCAGCAGCTTGGGGGGGAGGGCAGACGAGCAGTACTTC. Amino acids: CASSLGGRADEQYF.

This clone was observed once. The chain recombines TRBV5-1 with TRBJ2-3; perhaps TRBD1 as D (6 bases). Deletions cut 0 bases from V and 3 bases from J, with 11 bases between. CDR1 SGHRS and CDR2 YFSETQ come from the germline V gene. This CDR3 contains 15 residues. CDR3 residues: CASSLGQVGTDTQYF. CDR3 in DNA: TGCGCCAGCAGCTTGGGACAGGTCGGGACAGATACGCAGTATTTT.

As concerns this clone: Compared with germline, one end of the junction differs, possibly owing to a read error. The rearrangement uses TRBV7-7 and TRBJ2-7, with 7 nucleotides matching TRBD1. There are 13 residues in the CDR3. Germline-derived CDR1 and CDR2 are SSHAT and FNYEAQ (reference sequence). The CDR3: CASSSGQSREQYF. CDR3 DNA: TGTGCTAGCAGCTCGGGACAGTCTCGAGAGCAGTACTTC.

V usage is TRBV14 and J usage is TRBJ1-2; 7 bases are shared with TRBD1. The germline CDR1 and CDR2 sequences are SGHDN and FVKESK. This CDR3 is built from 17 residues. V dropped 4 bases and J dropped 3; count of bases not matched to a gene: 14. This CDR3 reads CASSPGQADLYYYGYTF. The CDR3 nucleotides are TGTGCCAGCAGCCCCGGACAGGCGGACCTATACTACTATGGCTACACCTTC.

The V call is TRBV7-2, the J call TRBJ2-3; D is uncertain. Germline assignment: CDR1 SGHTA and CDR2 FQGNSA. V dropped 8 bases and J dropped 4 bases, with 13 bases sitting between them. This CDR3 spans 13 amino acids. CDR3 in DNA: TGTGCCAGCGGGCGCAGGTCATCAGATACGCAGTATTTT. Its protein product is CASGRRSSDTQYF.

The CDR3, as DNA: TGTGCCAGCAGTTCCCTAGCCGGGTGGGGGGACACCGGGGAGCTGTTTTTT. Protein: CASSSLAGWGDTGELFF. The rearrangement joins TRBV27 to TRBJ2-2; D may be TRBD2 (6 bases). The CDR3 length is 17 residues. Germline CDR1 reads MNHEY; CDR2 reads SMNVEV (reference sequence). The germline V and J ends were trimmed by 4 bases and 3 bases, with 18 bases remaining between them.

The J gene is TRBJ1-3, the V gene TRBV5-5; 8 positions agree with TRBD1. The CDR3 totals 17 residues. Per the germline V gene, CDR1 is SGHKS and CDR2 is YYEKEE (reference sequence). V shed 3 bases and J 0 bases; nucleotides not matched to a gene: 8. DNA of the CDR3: TGTGCCAGCAGCTCAGGACAGGGAGCCTACTCTGGAAACACCATATATTTT. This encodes CASSSGQGAYSGNTIYF.

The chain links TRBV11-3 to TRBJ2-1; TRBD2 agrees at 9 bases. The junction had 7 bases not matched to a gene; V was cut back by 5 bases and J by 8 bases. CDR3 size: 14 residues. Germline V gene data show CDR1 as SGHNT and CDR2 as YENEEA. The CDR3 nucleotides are TGTGCCAGCAGCCGAGCGGGGGGAAGGGATGAGCAGTTCTTC. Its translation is CASSRAGGRDEQFF.

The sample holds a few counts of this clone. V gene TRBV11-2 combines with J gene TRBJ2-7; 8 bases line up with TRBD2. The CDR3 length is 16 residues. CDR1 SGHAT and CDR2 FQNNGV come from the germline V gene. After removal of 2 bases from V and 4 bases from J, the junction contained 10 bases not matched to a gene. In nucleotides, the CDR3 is TGTGCCAGCAGCTTAACGGGGGGGGGTGCCCTTTACGAGCAGTACTTC. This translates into CASSLTGGGALYEQYF.

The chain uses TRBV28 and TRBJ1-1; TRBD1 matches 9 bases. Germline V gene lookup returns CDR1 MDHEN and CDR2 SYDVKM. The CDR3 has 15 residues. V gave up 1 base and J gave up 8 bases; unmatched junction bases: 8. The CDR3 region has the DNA TGTGCCAGCAGTTTATCCCTGACAGGGGGAGTCGAAGCTTTCTTT. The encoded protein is CASSLSLTGGVEAFF.